These 32 T cell receptor beta chains were all obtained from the same sample, sequenced in a study of T cells of healthy individuals. From the 5' RACE reads, TCRdb called clonotypes with MiXCR, one entry per CDR3 protein. In the table there are approximately 52,000 distinct CDR3 sequences, roughly 15% of which are singletons. The receptors were gathered from a human donor in good health.

This clonotype came up many times. The rearrangement joins TRBV12-3 or TRBV12-4 to TRBJ1-5; no reliable D call. The CDR3 has 16 residues. Trimming pared 0 bases from V and 0 bases from J, leaving 9 bases between. CDR3 loop: CASSLAGGYSNQPQHF. In DNA form, the CDR3 reads TGTGCCAGCAGTTTAGCCGGCGGCTATAGCAATCAGCCCCAGCATTTT.

This clonotype was detected ten times or more. This chain links TRBV7-9 with TRBJ2-3; 7 bases align to TRBD2. Germline-derived CDR1 and CDR2 are SEHNR and FQNEAQ (reference sequence). The CDR3 runs 14 residues. Trimming cost V 5 bases and J 6 bases; bases outside gene matches: 8. The CDR3 loop is CASSPSGRPDTQYF. CDR3 DNA sequence: TGTGCCAGCAGCCCTAGCGGCCGACCCGATACGCAGTATTTT.

The sample holds many counts of this clonotype. The chain recombines TRBV7-7 with TRBJ2-2; D is unclear. The germline gives CDR1 SSHAT, CDR2 FNYEAQ (reference sequence). CDR3 size: 15 residues. The germline V and J ends were trimmed by 3 bases and 1 base, with 9 bases remaining between them. The CDR3 protein is CASSLSQENTGELFF. In nucleotides, the CDR3 is TGTGCCAGCAGCTTGAGTCAGGAGAACACCGGGGAGCTGTTTTTT.

This chain's CDR3 is CSAYSGGNTGELFF. CDR3 DNA sequence: TGCAGTGCTTATAGCGGGGGCAACACCGGGGAGCTGTTTTTT. The chain carries TRBV20-1 and TRBJ2-2; 9 positions match TRBD2. The CDR3 spans 14 residues. Germline CDR1 DFQATT, CDR2 SNEGSKA (reference sequence). The ends lost 5 bases at V and 2 bases at J; junction bases unmatched: 3.

This clonotype was seen a handful of times. This chain connects TRBV5-6 to TRBJ1-3, with unresolved D. Deletions cut 0 bases from V and 3 bases from J, with 7 bases between. This CDR3 region has 14 residues. Germline CDR1 reads SGHDT; CDR2 reads YYEEEE. DNA for the CDR3: TGTGCCAGCAGCTTGGACGGTTTTGGAAACACCATATATTTT. Residues: CASSLDGFGNTIYF.

This clonotype showed up just a few times. J is TRBJ2-2 and V is TRBV5-1; D is uncertain. CDR1 is SGHRS, CDR2 YFSETQ, per germline. This CDR3 region has 15 residues. The V gene lost 1 base and the J gene lost 2 bases, with 9 bases spanning the gap. CDR3 in DNA: TGCGCCAGCAGCTTGCGGACGGAAAACACCGGGGAGCTGTTTTTT. This encodes CASSLRTENTGELFF.

This chain links TRBV12-3 or TRBV12-4 with TRBJ2-7; D remains unclear. The CDR3 is 13 residues long. As DNA, the CDR3 is TGTGCTACCGGCCGGGCTACTGTGGGCGAGCAGTACTTC. Translated: CATGRATVGEQYF.

The rearrangement links TRBV7-2 to TRBJ2-7; D is tentatively TRBD1 or TRBD2 (5 bases each). V was cut by 1 base and J by 2 bases, with 15 bases left in between. Germline CDR1 and CDR2: SGHTA and FQGNSA. CDR3 length equals 16 residues. In nucleotides, the CDR3 is TGTGCCAGCAGCTTAGTACGTCCAGGGACGACCTACGAGCAGTACTTC. It yields the protein CASSLVRPGTTYEQYF. Supplemented by reference TRBV7-2 and TRBJ2-7, the full variable domain reads GAGVSQSPSNKVTEKGKDVELRCDPISGHTALYWYRQSLGQGLEFLIYFQGNSAPDKSGLPSDRFSAERTGGSVSTLTIQRTQQEDSAVYLCASSLVRPGTTYEQYFGPGTRLTVT.

This clonotype has at least ten counts. The chain uses TRBV28 and TRBJ2-1, with D unresolved. V was shortened by 6 bases and J by 5 bases, with 17 bases between the two germline ends. CDR3 size: 15 residues. Germline V gene lookup returns CDR1 MDHEN and CDR2 SYDVKM. CDR3 region: CASRIYAATNNEQFF. As DNA, the CDR3 is TGTGCCAGCAGAATTTACGCAGCGACAAACAATGAGCAGTTCTTC.

The V gene is TRBV5-1, the J gene TRBJ1-3, with a weak D call TRBD1 (5 bases). The germline CDR1 and CDR2 sequences are SGHRS and YFSETQ. V lost 4 bases and J 2 bases, leaving 10 bases between the germline ends. The CDR3 extends over 14 amino acids. CDR3 in amino acids: CASSRGEAGNTIYF. The CDR3 DNA reads TGCGCCAGCAGCCGAGGGGAGGCTGGAAACACCATATATTTT.

The chain uses TRBV12-3 or TRBV12-4 and TRBJ1-5; D possibly corresponds to TRBD1 (6 bases). V lost 2 bases to trimming and J lost 2 bases, with 10 bases between them. There are 15 residues in the CDR3. The CDR3 region is CASSLKGVGNQPQHF. The CDR3 region has the DNA TGTGCCAGCAGTTTAAAGGGGGTCGGCAATCAGCCCCAGCATTTT.

This clonotype occurred many times. The V gene is TRBV25-1, the J gene TRBJ2-7; D is unclear. This CDR3 has 11 residues. Trimming pared 5 bases from V and 4 bases from J, leaving 6 bases between. Germline V gene lookup returns CDR1 MGHDK and CDR2 SYGVNS. For the CDR3, the DNA is TGTGCCAGCAGTCCCCAGTACGAGCAGTACTTC. Translation gives CASSPQYEQYF.

Ten or more counts support this clonotype. This chain joins TRBV23-1 and TRBJ2-5, with D perhaps TRBD2 (5 bases). TRBV23-1 belongs to the ORF category, with a function that is uncertain. This CDR3 is built from 16 residues. Between the trimmed V and J ends, which lost 5 bases and 0 bases, there was a span of 16 bases. This CDR3 reads CASSFAQRLDQETQYF. The CDR3 coding sequence is TGCGCCAGCAGTTTCGCCCAGCGGTTAGACCAAGAGACCCAGTACTTC.

This clonotype was seen at least ten times. This sequence joins TRBV27 and TRBJ2-7; possible D gene TRBD1, 6 bases. Germline values: CDR1 MNHEY, CDR2 SMNVEV (reference sequence). This CDR3 region has 14 residues. Trimming pared 2 bases from V and 4 bases from J, leaving 12 bases between. CDR3 sequence (DNA): TGTGCCAGCAGTTTACTCAGGGGAAGGTACGAGCAGTACTTC. It codes for CASSLLRGRYEQYF.

Regarding this clonotype: One base away lies a much larger clone, so this may be a sequencing read error. This rearrangement joins TRBV2 to TRBJ1-5; TRBD1 aligns across 8 bases. CDR1 is SNHLY and CDR2 is FYNNEI in the germline V gene. This CDR3 has 14 residues. Germline trimming cut 8 bases from V and 6 bases from J; bases unmatched to any gene: 9. CDR3 residues: CASGVQGVSQPQHF. In DNA form, the CDR3 reads TGTGCCAGCGGGGTACAGGGGGTCTCTCAGCCCCAGCATTTT.

At least ten counts were recorded for this clonotype. J is TRBJ1-1 and V is TRBV10-3; D gene uncertain. The V end was cut by 4 bases, the J end by 0 bases, with 9 bases between. The CDR3 length is 14 residues. Germline CDR1 is ENHRY and CDR2 is SYGVKD. The CDR3 region has the DNA TGTGCCATCAGTGGACTGGGCATGAACACTGAAGCTTTCTTT. Protein sequence: CAISGLGMNTEAFF.

To note about this clonotype: A much larger clone sits a single nucleotide away, making a read error possible. The rearrangement uses TRBV7-6 and TRBJ1-6; 7 bases agree with TRBD1. CDR3 length: 15 amino acids. CDR1 is SGHVS and CDR2 is FNYEAQ in the germline V gene. The CDR3: CASSARGQENSPPHF. The CDR3 DNA reads TGTGCCAGCAGCGCCCGAGGACAGGAAAATTCACCCCCCCACTTT.

The chain recombines TRBV5-6 with TRBJ1-1, with D hard to call. CDR3 length: 15 amino acids. Germline V gene sequence: CDR1 SGHDT, CDR2 YYEEEE. The ends were cut back, 1 base at V and 4 bases at J, with 14 bases in the middle. For the CDR3, the DNA is TGTGCCAGCAGCTTGCCCCCCGTAACGAGCACTGAAGCTTTCTTT. Translating gives CASSLPPVTSTEAFF. The full variable domain, in which reference TRBV5-6 and TRBJ1-1 provide the parts outside the CDR3, is DAGVTQSPTHLIKTRGQQVTLRCSPKSGHDTVSWYQQALGQGPQFIFQYYEEEERQRGNFPDRFSGHQFPNYSSELNVNALLLGDSALYLCASSLPPVTSTEAFFGQGTRLTVV.

This clonotype was counted only a few times. Just one base apart from a much larger clone, this may be a read error. This CDR3 fails to terminate in the conserved phenylalanine or tryptophan, so it likely reflects a read error. V is TRBV30 and J is TRBJ2-6, with D perhaps matching TRBD2 (6 bases). The CDR3 totals 15 residues. The germline CDR1 and CDR2 sequences are GTSNPN and SVGIG (reference sequence). Deletions cut 0 bases from V and 4 bases from J, with 10 bases between. CDR3 coding DNA: TGTGCCTGGAGTGTACTCGGGAGCGGGGCCAACGTCCTGACTTCC. Translated: CAWSVLGSGANVLTS.

At least ten counts were recorded for this clonotype. The chain employs TRBV6-6 and TRBJ1-6; D is unresolved. Germline V CDR1 and CDR2: MNHNY, SVGAGI (reference sequence). The CDR3 extends over 14 amino acids. V lost 0 bases and J 14 bases, leaving 14 bases between the germline ends. As DNA, the CDR3 is TGTGCCAGCAGTTACTCGACCGGGCGCGGGGCCCTCCACTTT. Residues: CASSYSTGRGALHF.

To note about this clonotype: A junction boundary mismatches the germline segment, possibly from a read error. CDR3 bases: TGCAGCGTTGAAGGGGGCCTTCTCGGAAACACCGTATATTTT. Its protein product is CSVEGGLLGNTVYF. The chain has TRBV29-1 and TRBJ1-3; maybe TRBD1 (5 bases). CDR3 length: 14 residues. CDR1 and CDR2 from the germline V gene are SQVTM and ANQGSEA. Full variable domain (missing parts from reference TRBV29-1 and TRBJ1-3): SAVISQKPSRDICQRGTSLTIQCQVDSQVTMMFWYRQQPGQSLTLIATANQGSEATYESGFVIDKFPISRPNLTFSTLTVSNMSPEDSSIYLCSVEGGLLGNTVYFGEGSWLTVV.

This clonotype was observed a few times. V usage is TRBV10-3 and J usage is TRBJ2-1, with 14 bases matching TRBD2. V trimming: 6 bases; J trimming: 2 bases; junction bases outside the gene matches: 3. The CDR3 runs to 16 residues. Germline assignment: CDR1 ENHRY and CDR2 SYGVKD. The CDR3 protein is CAIRTSGGEPYNEQFF. The CDR3 coding sequence is TGTGCCATCAGGACTAGCGGGGGGGAACCCTACAATGAGCAGTTCTTC.

V usage is TRBV7-2 and J usage is TRBJ2-5; 8 nucleotides align to TRBD2. The CDR3 spans 14 residues. CDR1 is SGHTA, CDR2 FQGNSA, per germline. V trimming: 5 bases; J trimming: 5 bases; junction bases outside the gene matches: 7. CDR3 sequence (DNA): TGTGCCAGCAGCCCGGGGGGGCTTGGGGAGACCCAGTACTTC. Protein sequence: CASSPGGLGETQYF.

This chain joins TRBV4-2 and TRBJ2-4, with D hard to call. Trimming left V 2 bases short and J 3 bases short, with 14 bases between. Germline-derived CDR1 and CDR2 are LGHNA and YNFKEQ. This CDR3 has 16 amino acids. In DNA form, the CDR3 reads TGTGCCAGCAGCCAACCCTCAGCCGAAGTCAAAAACATTCAGTACTTC. This encodes CASSQPSAEVKNIQYF.

This clonotype was seen ten or more times. The gene calls are TRBV2 and TRBJ1-6; 9 bases fit TRBD1. The germline V gene encodes CDR1 SNHLY and CDR2 FYNNEI. With 10 bases clipped from V and 0 bases from J, the junction kept 7 bases outside the gene matches. This CDR3 region has 16 residues. The CDR3 nucleotides are TGTGCCACCCGGACAGGGGAGAGCTCCTATAATTCACCCCTCCACTTT. Encoded protein: CATRTGESSYNSPLHF.

The V and J genes are TRBV28 and TRBJ1-5; a possible D gene is TRBD1 (6 bases). Germline CDR1 and CDR2: MDHEN and SYDVKM. This CDR3 comprises 12 residues. Trimming shortened V by 8 bases and J by 4 bases, and 9 bases separated the two germline ends. The CDR3 DNA reads as TGTGCCAGCGTCCAGGGGAATCAGCCCCAGCATTTT. Protein: CASVQGNQPQHF.

This clonotype was counted a few times. V is TRBV21-1 and J is TRBJ2-3; the DNA was not used to check the table's D call, TRBD1. TRBV21-1 is marked as a pseudogene. This CDR3 is built from 17 residues. CDR3 loop: CASSKEGGGEGTDTQYF. As DNA, the CDR3 is TGTGCCAGCAGCAAAGAGGGGGGGGGAGAGGGCACAGATACGCAGTATTTT.

This clonotype was seen ten or more times. This chain uses TRBV12-5 with TRBJ2-1, with 7 bases identical to TRBD2. The V gene end was trimmed by 0 bases and the J gene end by 1 base; junction bases not matched to a gene: 6. CDR3 length: 17 residues. CDR1 is LGHNT, CDR2 FRNRAP, per germline. The CDR3 DNA reads TGTGCTAGTGGTTTGGTCCAAAGGCGGGAGTCCTACAATGAGCAGTTCTTC. Translated: CASGLVQRRESYNEQFF.

The rearrangement links TRBV18 to TRBJ2-7; D perhaps matches TRBD1 (6 bases). Germline V gene lookup returns CDR1 KGHSH and CDR2 LQKENI. V was cut by 3 bases and J by 2 bases, with 11 bases left in between. The CDR3 is 14 amino acids. The chain's CDR3 is CASSPSGGTYEQYF. DNA for the CDR3: TGTGCCAGCTCACCTTCTGGGGGCACCTACGAGCAGTACTTC.

This clonotype was detected many times. The chain has TRBV5-6 and TRBJ2-5; maybe TRBD2 (5 bases). Germline lookup yields CDR1 SGHDT and CDR2 YYEEEE. Trimming removed 1 base from V and 5 bases from J, with 15 bases in between. The length of the CDR3 is 15 residues. In DNA, the CDR3 is TGTGCCAGCAGCTTGTTAGGACGAGGGCTCGAGACCCAGTACTTC. This codes for CASSLLGRGLETQYF. Full variable domain (rest looked up from reference TRBV5-6 and TRBJ2-5): DAGVTQSPTHLIKTRGQQVTLRCSPKSGHDTVSWYQQALGQGPQFIFQYYEEEERQRGNFPDRFSGHQFPNYSSELNVNALLLGDSALYLCASSLLGRGLETQYFGPGTRLLVL.

This clonotype turned up a few times. The chain is built from TRBV19 and TRBJ2-1; a possible D gene is TRBD2 (5 bases). The CDR3 length is 15 residues. V was cut by 3 bases and J by 3 bases, with 12 bases left in between. Germline CDR1 is LNHDA and CDR2 is SQIVND (reference sequence). CDR3 region: CASSISGVLYNEQFF. CDR3 DNA sequence: TGTGCCAGTAGTATTTCCGGGGTGCTCTACAATGAGCAGTTCTTC.

Only a few counts were recorded for this clonotype. This chain links TRBV5-1 with TRBJ2-5; 9 bases align to TRBD1. The CDR3 totals 15 residues. V was pared by 1 base and J by 6 bases, with 7 bases of the junction left unmatched. From germline, CDR1 is SGHRS and CDR2 YFSETQ. CDR3 bases: TGCGCCAGCAGCTTGATCGAGGGGACAGGGAAGACCCAGTACTTC. This translates into CASSLIEGTGKTQYF.